This T cell receptor (beta chain) derives from a study of blood T cell repertoires in COVID-19. Background on the study: COVID-19 samples from acute and convalescent phases originated in the United States, Italy and Spain. Nucleic acid was either cDNA or gDNA, and it came from T cells, B-cell-depleted T cells, or PBMCs.

V lost 7 bases, J lost 5 bases, and 14 bases lay in between. The CDR3 is 13 amino acids. As originally analysed: From reference gene primer amplification, estimates of nucleated cell counts were derived. TCRdb's table, derived via immunoSEQ multiplex PCR, lists solely in-frame clones and lacks some. V, J and clone size reflect that table, while D and trimming were determined from the DNA. Altogether about 280,000 clones are present, 65% to 90% being singletons, with the ten largest covering 4% to 6%. The sequenced sample consisted of peripheral blood. The clonotype comes from a man in his fifties with active or convalescent COVID-19. The chain uses TRBV12-3 or TRBV12-4 and TRBJ1-1; D possibly corresponds to TRBD1 (6 bases). The CDR3 sequence: CASTLDRLTEAFF. The CDR3 DNA reads as TGTGCCAGCACCCTCGACAGGTTAACTGAAGCTTTCTTT.